The 27 T cell receptor beta chains listed next were all sequenced from one sample in a study of T cells in Graves' hyperthyroidism and ophthalmopathy. RNA transcripts served as the template for amplifying TCR beta CDR3 regions. An initial round of RT-PCR targeting the TCR CDR3 relied on the HTBI primer set. MiXCR, run by TCRdb on the multiplex PCR reads, gives a single entry per CDR3 protein. The profile shows 500,000 to 750,000 distinct CDR3 sequences, 13% to 15% of them singletons. Input material: blood. These receptors all come from a woman between 18 and 29 years old with Graves' ophthalmopathy.

This clonotype was counted ten times or more. The chain recombines TRBV6-2 or TRBV6-3 with TRBJ2-1; D is tentatively TRBD1 or TRBD2 (6 bases each). The CDR3 loop spans 15 amino acids. Per germline, CDR1 MNHEY and CDR2 SVGEGT. The ends were cut back, 7 bases at V and 10 bases at J, with 23 bases in the middle. The DNA of the CDR3 is TGTGCCAGCAAGGTAGGGGGGCTACCAGGAGGGGAGCAGTTCTTC. Protein product: CASKVGGLPGGEQFF.

This clonotype was observed at least ten times. J is TRBJ2-1 and V is TRBV30; 10 bases fit TRBD2. The CDR3 sequence is 16 residues long. Germline loops: CDR1 GTSNPN, CDR2 SVGIG (reference sequence). V lost 2 bases and J lost 2; bases outside the gene matches: 6. The chain's CDR3 is CAWSRPSGSAYNEQFF. Here the CDR3 DNA reads TGTGCCTGGAGTCGCCCTAGCGGGAGCGCCTACAATGAGCAGTTCTTC.

The rearrangement links TRBV10-3 to TRBJ2-1, with 7 bases that match TRBD2. The CDR3 extends over 14 amino acids. Germline CDR1 and CDR2: ENHRY and SYGVKD. The ends lost 2 bases at V and 3 bases at J; junction bases unmatched: 1. The CDR3 nucleotides are TGTGCCATCAGTGAGGTAGCGGGCTACAATGAGCAGTTCTTC. Translation gives CAISEVAGYNEQFF.

V gene TRBV4-1 combines with J gene TRBJ1-5; D may be TRBD1 (5 bases). The germline V gene has CDR1 MGHRA and CDR2 YSYEKL. Trimming took off 1 base at V and 7 bases at J, with 14 bases between the two ends. This CDR3 contains 15 residues. The CDR3 loop is CASSQVGQGRQPQHF. The CDR3 bases are TGCGCCAGCAGCCAAGTGGGGCAGGGAAGGCAGCCCCAGCATTTT.

Many counts were recorded for this clonotype. V and J are TRBV5-1 and TRBJ2-5; the D gene is possibly TRBD1 (6 bases). The germline V and J ends were trimmed by 4 bases and 1 base, with 11 bases remaining between them. CDR3 length equals 14 residues. The germline V gene has CDR1 SGHRS and CDR2 YFSETQ. The CDR3 region is CASSVQGIQETQYF. The CDR3 DNA reads TGCGCCAGCAGCGTACAGGGAATCCAAGAGACCCAGTACTTC.

This clonotype was found many times. The chain uses TRBV5-1 and TRBJ2-7, with 10 positions matching TRBD1. V lost 4 bases to trimming and J lost 1 base; unmatched junction nucleotides: 5. The CDR3 runs 15 residues. CDR1 and CDR2 from the germline V gene are SGHRS and YFSETQ. CDR3 region: CASSGMDRGSYEQYF. DNA for the CDR3: TGCGCCAGCAGCGGGATGGACAGGGGGTCCTACGAGCAGTACTTC.

This clonotype was counted at least ten times. The V and J genes are TRBV27 and TRBJ1-1, with D unclear. The CDR3 loop spans 15 amino acids. V was cut by 3 bases and J by 0 bases, with 11 bases left in between. Germline CDR1 is MNHEY and CDR2 is SMNVEV (reference sequence). CDR3 DNA: TGTGCCAGCAGTTTTGAGCGGACTTTGAACACTGAAGCTTTCTTT. It yields the protein CASSFERTLNTEAFF.

In this sample, this clonotype turned up many times. The rearrangement links TRBV20-1 to TRBJ2-7; D is perhaps TRBD1 (6 bases). The V gene's germline CDR1 is DFQATT and CDR2 SNEGSKA (reference sequence). The CDR3 contains 12 residues. V shed 3 bases and J shed 4 bases, with 10 bases lying between them. The CDR3 region is CSASWGRYEQYF. The DNA of the CDR3 is TGCAGTGCTAGCTGGGGGCGGTACGAGCAGTACTTC.

This clonotype was found many times. This CDR3 reads CASSSQGRQGADTQYF. The CDR3 coding sequence is TGTGCCAGCAGCTCCCAGGGAAGACAGGGGGCAGATACGCAGTATTTT. The V and J genes are TRBV7-3 and TRBJ2-3; 9 bases map to TRBD1. Per the germline V gene, CDR1 is SGHTA and CDR2 is FQGTGA. There are 16 residues in the CDR3. Trimming removed 4 bases from V and 4 bases from J; junction bases left unmatched: 9. Full variable domain (missing parts from reference TRBV7-3 and TRBJ2-3): GAGVSQTPSNKVTEKGKYVELRCDPISGHTALYWYRQSLGQGPEFLIYFQGTGAADDSGLPNDRFFAVRPEGSVSTLKIQRTERGDSAVYLCASSSQGRQGADTQYFGPGTRLTVL.

The table lists this clonotype with many counts. The genes are TRBV30 and TRBJ1-1, with D perhaps TRBD1 (6 bases). The CDR3 runs 14 residues. V was trimmed by 5 bases and J by 0 bases, leaving 13 bases between them. Germline V gene sequence: CDR1 GTSNPN, CDR2 SVGIG (reference sequence). Written as DNA, the CDR3 is TGTGCCTGGGAGGGGGGACCGCTGAACACTGAAGCTTTCTTT. Its protein product is CAWEGGPLNTEAFF.

This clonotype showed up many times. The chain is built from TRBV28 and TRBJ2-3, with 11 positions matching TRBD2. The CDR3 contains 18 residues. Germline loops: CDR1 MDHEN, CDR2 SYDVKM. J was trimmed by 7 bases and V by 6 bases; bases with no gene match: 18. In DNA, the CDR3 is TGTGCCAGCAGCCTAATCTGGACTAGCGGGTGGCTCAGAAATACGCAGTATTTT. Residues: CASSLIWTSGWLRNTQYF.

This clonotype was counted many times. The chain carries TRBV12-3 or TRBV12-4 and TRBJ2-7; TRBD2 agrees at 10 bases. The V gene end was trimmed by 4 bases and the J gene end by 1 base; junction bases not matched to a gene: 10. The CDR3 runs to 17 residues. The CDR3 DNA reads as TGTGCCAGCAGTTCCCTTGGGGGAGCGGGAGGGTCCTACGAGCAGTACTTC. Translated, it gives CASSSLGGAGGSYEQYF.

Ten or more counts support this clonotype. V and J are TRBV11-2 and TRBJ2-3; 8 positions match TRBD2. Germline V gene lookup returns CDR1 SGHAT and CDR2 FQNNGV. The CDR3 extends over 16 amino acids. J gave up 0 bases and V 0 bases, and 2 bases lay outside the gene matches. CDR3 bases: TGTGCCAGCAGCTTAGAGGCTAGCGGGAGCACAGATACGCAGTATTTT. Translating gives CASSLEASGSTDTQYF.

On this clonotype itself: Since a much larger clone is just one base distant, this may be a read error. This sequence joins TRBV15 and TRBJ1-2; the D is unclear. CDR3 length equals 14 residues. The V end was cut by 0 bases, the J end by 0 bases, with 5 bases between. Germline V lookup: CDR1 LNHNV, CDR2 YYDKDF (reference sequence). The CDR3 loop reads CATSRDLANYGYTF. The CDR3 bases are TGTGCCACCAGCAGAGATCTTGCTAACTATGGCTACACCTTC.

In this sample, this clonotype turned up many times. This chain connects TRBV10-2 to TRBJ2-2; TRBD2 matches 9 bases. Germline V gene data show CDR1 as WSHSY and CDR2 as SAAADI. CDR3 length: 16 residues. Unmatched junction bases numbered 9, after V lost 7 bases and J lost 3 bases. CDR3 loop: CASTPGTSFYTGELFF. In nucleotides, the CDR3 is TGCGCCAGCACCCCCGGGACTAGCTTTTACACCGGGGAGCTGTTTTTT.

The table lists this clonotype with many counts. This chain joins TRBV10-3 and TRBJ1-5, with a tentative D call TRBD1 (6 bases). The V and J ends lost 3 bases and 3 bases respectively, with 15 bases between them. The CDR3 spans 16 residues. Per the germline V gene, CDR1 is ENHRY and CDR2 is SYGVKD. The CDR3 protein is CAISDGLWTANQPQHF. In nucleotides, the CDR3 is TGTGCCATCAGTGACGGCCTTTGGACAGCCAATCAGCCCCAGCATTTT.

This clonotype was seen more than once but under ten times. The chain employs TRBV5-6 and TRBJ2-4, with D possibly TRBD1 on 5 matching bases. Germline V CDR1 and CDR2: SGHDT, YYEEEE. The CDR3 sequence is 12 residues long. V lost 0 bases and J lost 7, with 5 bases in between. The CDR3 region is CASSLDRNIQYF. Written as DNA, the CDR3 is TGTGCCAGCAGCTTGGACAGGAACATTCAGTACTTC.

This clonotype occurred many times. V usage is TRBV11-3 and J usage is TRBJ2-5, with 8 positions matching TRBD1. CDR1 and CDR2 from the germline V gene are SGHNT and YENEEA. CDR3 length: 15 amino acids. Unmatched junction bases numbered 4, after V lost 3 bases and J lost 1 base. The CDR3 reads CASSLNGQGQETQYF. CDR3 bases: TGTGCCAGCAGCTTGAACGGACAGGGCCAAGAGACCCAGTACTTC.

This clonotype occurred many times. The chain links TRBV30 to TRBJ1-1; D is perhaps TRBD1 (6 bases). The CDR3 spans 16 residues. Germline loops: CDR1 GTSNPN, CDR2 SVGIG (reference sequence). Trimming removed 1 base from V and 1 base from J, with 16 bases in between. DNA for the CDR3: TGTGCCTGGAGTGCCTTAAAGGGACAAAAGAACACTGAAGCTTTCTTT. Amino acids: CAWSALKGQKNTEAFF.

V and J are TRBV7-6 and TRBJ2-3; TRBD2 is a possible D gene (5 bases). The CDR3 covers 15 residues. Germline V CDR1 and CDR2: SGHVS, FNYEAQ. V was pared by 3 bases and J by 3 bases, with 13 bases between. CDR3 nucleotide sequence: TGTGCCAGCAGCTTGACTAAGAGTGTGACAGATACGCAGTATTTT. Encoded protein: CASSLTKSVTDTQYF.

This clonotype occurred many times. The chain couples TRBV28 to TRBJ1-6, with 7 bases matching TRBD1. This CDR3 region has 17 residues. Trimming cost V 3 bases and J 7 bases; bases outside gene matches: 12. Germline V gene data show CDR1 as MDHEN and CDR2 as SYDVKM. CDR3 sequence (DNA): TGTGCCAGCAGTTTTTTAGGGGGCGCCGTCTGGAATTCACCCCTCCACTTT. Protein: CASSFLGGAVWNSPLHF.

A note on this clonotype: A much bigger clone sits one base away, suggesting this may be a read error. The rearrangement uses TRBV10-3 and TRBJ2-3, with a weak D call TRBD2 (6 bases). The germline V and J ends were trimmed by 3 bases and 5 bases, with 21 bases remaining between them. The CDR3 contains 17 residues. Germline V gene data show CDR1 as ENHRY and CDR2 as SYGVKD. CDR3 DNA: TGTGCCATCAGTGAAGGGGCTAGCGAGAGACTGGTAGATACGCAGTATTTT. Translation: CAISEGASERLVDTQYF.

This clonotype has a count of ten or more. CDR3 in amino acids: CSLLLEGPWGTDTQYF. CDR3 sequence (DNA): TGCAGCCTTCTCCTCGAGGGGCCGTGGGGCACAGATACGCAGTATTTT. The J gene is TRBJ2-3, the V gene TRBV29-1; D might be TRBD1 or TRBD2, each matching 5 bases. In germline, CDR1 is SQVTM, CDR2 ANQGSEA. Trimming took off 8 bases at V and 1 base at J, with 22 bases between the two ends. CDR3 length equals 16 residues.

For the CDR3, the DNA is TGTGCCAGCAGTTACTCGCCCAGCGGGAGGGGGGGCACAGATACGCAGTATTTT. Translated: CASSYSPSGRGGTDTQYF. V and J are TRBV6-5 and TRBJ2-3; TRBD2 aligns across 10 bases. The germline V gene encodes CDR1 MNHEY and CDR2 SVGAGI. V shed 0 bases and J 1 base; nucleotides not matched to a gene: 7. The CDR3 is made up of 18 amino acids.

This clonotype was counted between two and nine times. The chain couples TRBV20-1 to TRBJ1-1; weak D call: TRBD1 (6 bases). V gave up 4 bases and J gave up 3 bases, with 18 bases separating them. CDR3 length: 15 residues. Germline V lookup: CDR1 DFQATT, CDR2 SNEGSKA (reference sequence). In nucleotides, the CDR3 is TGCAGTGCTACCGATCCACAGGGAATTGACACTGAAGCTTTCTTT. It is translated as CSATDPQGIDTEAFF.

This clonotype came up many times. The J gene is TRBJ2-7, the V gene TRBV24-1; 9 bases fit TRBD1. The germline gives CDR1 KGHDR, CDR2 SFDVKD. The CDR3 runs to 16 residues. The trim removed 3 bases at V and 3 bases at J, leaving 8 bases unmatched. The CDR3 spells CATSDGRQGVFYEQYF. CDR3 coding DNA: TGTGCCACCAGTGATGGACGACAGGGGGTATTCTACGAGCAGTACTTC.

The chain recombines TRBV12-3 or TRBV12-4 with TRBJ2-2; the match to TRBD2 covers 14 bases. The CDR3 is made up of 16 amino acids. V lost 5 bases to trimming and J lost 7 bases; unmatched junction nucleotides: 6. The CDR3 spells CASSPGLAGVDGELFF. The CDR3 DNA follows: TGTGCCAGCAGTCCGGGACTAGCGGGAGTCGACGGGGAGCTGTTTTTT.